This TCR beta chain was obtained from a study of blood T cells in healthy people across ages. Per sample, at least 5 micrograms of total RNA were extracted. The study, taken as a whole, reports: The study could not conclusively compare naive and antigen-experienced cells, given its unsorted PBMCs.

The CDR3 is 15 amino acids. Per the germline V gene, CDR1 is SGHTA and CDR2 is FQGNSA. Trimming pared 4 bases from V and 5 bases from J, leaving 15 bases between. To note about this clonotype: Its antigen is undetermined.

A sample-barcoded 5' primer and a J-beta primer mix were used in a second PCR of roughly 7 to 12 cycles. TCRdb ran MiXCR on the 5' RACE reads and lists one entry per CDR3 protein. The data hold 1.8 million or so distinct CDR3 sequences, with roughly two fifths observed a single time. The chain uses TRBV7-2 and TRBJ2-1; D is unclear. The receptor's source is a human donor in good health. Material for sequencing was blood. The CDR3 is CASSSLGAVNNEQFF. CDR3 DNA: TGTGCCAGCAGCTCCCTCGGCGCCGTAAACAATGAGCAGTTCTTC.